This is a list of T cell receptor beta chains from one sample in a study of T cell changes during pregnancy in multiple sclerosis. Clones were read by immunoSEQ multiplex PCR, and TCRdb kept only the in-frame ones, dropping some. The sample yields around 60,000 clones, roughly 90% seen once. This specimen consisted of peripheral blood, obtained in the third trimester of pregnancy. The receptor set was obtained from a female donor in good health, enrolled as a control in a pregnancy study. Both conserved end residues are part of each CDR3. The D gene is left open where the match is weak. Clone size, where shown, is once, few, many, or a class for clones that have expanded.

clone size | J gene | V gene | D gene | CDR3 DNA | CDR3 protein
NA | TRBJ2-7 | TRBV4-3 | TRBD1 | TGCGCCAGCAGCCTTGGACAGGGGCAATACGAGCAGTACTTC | CASSLGQGQYEQYF
NA | TRBJ2-7 | TRBV5-4 | NA | TGTGCCAGCAGCTTGTCCGAGGTGGACGAGCAGTACTTC | CASSLSEVDEQYF
NA | TRBJ2-5 | TRBV18 | NA | TGTGCCAGCTCACCACCCACAGGGTACCAAGAGACCCAGTACTTC | CASSPPTGYQETQYF
NA | TRBJ2-5 | TRBV5-1 | TRBD1 | TGCGCCAGCAGCGTATCCCCAGGGACAGGGGGCTTGGAGACCCAGTACTTC | CASSVSPGTGGLETQYF
once | TRBJ2-2 | TRBV29-1 | TRBD2 | TGCAGCGTTGTAGGACTAGCGGGAGGGAGGAACACCGGGGAGCTGTTTTTT | CSVVGLAGGRNTGELFF
NA | TRBJ2-1 | TRBV7-9 | TRBD2 | TGTGCCAGCAGCTTAGAAACAGGACTAGCTTACAATGAGCAGTTCTTC | CASSLETGLAYNEQFF
NA | TRBJ2-5 | TRBV18 | NA | TGTGCCAGCTCACCACCGACCCGGGACTCCCTGAGGCAGGAAGAGACCCAGTACTTC | CASSPPTRDSLRQEETQYF
NA | TRBJ1-1 | TRBV19 | TRBD1 | TGTGCCAGTAGTATCCCGCCTTCCGGGACAGGGAATTTTGAAGTGAGGACTGAAGCTTTCTTT | CASSIPPSGTGNFEVRTEAFF
once | TRBJ2-5 | TRBV9 | TRBD2 | TGTGCCAGCAGCGTAGGAACTAGCGGGGGGGCTTTGGAGACCCAGTACTTC | CASSVGTSGGALETQYF
NA | TRBJ2-7 | TRBV6-1 | TRBD2 | TGTGCCAGCAGCGGAGCGGGGGCCCTGTACGAGCAGTACTTC | CASSGAGALYEQYF
NA | TRBJ2-3 | TRBV4-2 | TRBD2 | TGTGCCAGCAGCCGCCCGGGACTAGCGGGGGGGCAGGATACGCAGTATTTT | CASSRPGLAGGQDTQYF
NA | TRBJ2-7 | TRBV28 | TRBD2 | TGTGCCAGCAGCCTTATAGCGGGAGGTCGGAACGAGCAGTACTTC | CASSLIAGGRNEQYF
NA | TRBJ2-2 | TRBV5-6 | TRBD2 | TGTGCCAGCAGCTCACTCGGACTAGCGGTCACCGGGGAGCTGTTTTTT | CASSSLGLAVTGELFF
NA | TRBJ2-3 | TRBV7-9 | TRBD1 | TGTGCCAGCAGCTTACGGGACAGTGGAGACACAGATACGCAGTATTTT | CASSLRDSGDTDTQYF
NA | TRBJ2-7 | TRBV28 | TRBD1 | TGTGCCAGCAGTTTTCTACCGGGACAGAGACAGTCCTACGAGCAGTACTTC | CASSFLPGQRQSYEQYF
NA | TRBJ1-2 | TRBV5-4 | NA | TGTGCCAGCAGCCCCGAGACGGGGGTCTATGGCTACACCTTC | CASSPETGVYGYTF
once | TRBJ2-1 | TRBV9 | TRBD2 | TGTGCCAGCAGCGCAGGACTAGCGGCCACGTACAATGAGCAGTTCTTC | CASSAGLAATYNEQFF
NA | TRBJ1-6 | TRBV7-2 | NA | TGTGCCAGCAGCTCAAATGGACGGGGAAATTCACCCCTCCACTTT | CASSSNGRGNSPLHF
once | TRBJ2-1 | TRBV29-1 | TRBD1 | TGCAGCGTTGAGGGGGGACAGGTCTACAATGAGCAGTTCTTC | CSVEGGQVYNEQFF
NA | TRBJ1-1 | TRBV5-6 | NA | TGTGCCAGCAGCATCAGGGTCACACGGGCCACTGAAGCTTTCTTT | CASSIRVTRATEAFF
NA | TRBJ2-5 | TRBV7-2 | NA | TGTGCCAGCAGCCCTGGACAGCCACAAGAGACCCAGTACTTC | CASSPGQPQETQYF
once | TRBJ2-1 | TRBV28 | NA | TGTGCCAGCATAGGCCAGCGGGCGTACAATGAGCAGTTCTTC | CASIGQRAYNEQFF
NA | TRBJ2-5 | TRBV30 | NA | TGTGCCTGGAGTCAGGGTAAAGAGCAGTACTTC | CAWSQGKEQYF
NA | TRBJ2-7 | TRBV5-6 | NA | TGTGCCAGCAGGGTCGGGGGAGGCTACGAGCAGTACTTC | CASRVGGGYEQYF
few | TRBJ1-2 | TRBV9 | NA | TGTGCCAGCAGCGCCGCCGGTCATGTGGAGTCATACACCTTC | CASSAAGHVESYTF
NA | TRBJ2-7 | TRBV5-1 | TRBD1 | TGCGCCAGCAGCCTATTGGGACAGTCCTTTGGAAAGCAGTACTTC | CASSLLGQSFGKQYF
NA | TRBJ2-3 | TRBV7-2 | NA | TGTGCCAGCAGCCCAGGGCGGGATACGCAGTATTTT | CASSPGRDTQYF
NA | TRBJ2-5 | TRBV2 | TRBD2 | TGTGCCAGCCTTTTAGCGGGAACAGAGACCCAGTACTTC | CASLLAGTETQYF
NA | TRBJ1-2 | TRBV7-9 | NA | TGTGCCAGCAGCGATACAGGTGGAAATGGCTACACCTTC | CASSDTGGNGYTF
NA | TRBJ1-5 | TRBV19 | NA | TGTGCCAGTAGTATTAGTGACAGAGGCAATCAGCCCCAGCATTTT | CASSISDRGNQPQHF
NA | TRBJ2-7 | TRBV18 | TRBD1 | TGTGCCAGCTCACCTTGGACAGGGGGAAACGAGCAGTACTTC | CASSPWTGGNEQYF
NA | TRBJ2-1 | TRBV4-1 | TRBD2 | TGCGCCAGCAGCCAAGAAACTAGCGGGGTGAATGAGCAGTTCTTC | CASSQETSGVNEQFF
NA | TRBJ2-1 | TRBV28 | NA | TGTGCCAGCAGTTTAACATACAATGAGCAGTTCTTC | CASSLTYNEQFF
NA | TRBJ1-2 | TRBV30 | NA | TGTGCCTGGTGGGAGAACTATGGCTACACCTTC | CAWWENYGYTF
few | TRBJ1-3 | TRBV25-1 | NA | TGTGCCAGCAGTGAACAGGGCCTCTCTGGAAACACCATATATTTT | CASSEQGLSGNTIYF
NA | TRBJ2-5 | TRBV18 | TRBD2 | TGTGCCAGCTCACCACTCAGACTAGCGGGAGAGACCCAGTACTTC | CASSPLRLAGETQYF
few | TRBJ1-3 | TRBV9 | NA | TGTGCCAGCAGCGTGGGCCCAACAACAGGGCATGGAAACACCATATATTTT | CASSVGPTTGHGNTIYF
NA | TRBJ1-1 | TRBV10-3 | NA | TGTGCCGGATCCTCAGGGGAGAACACTGAAGCTTTCTTT | CAGSSGENTEAFF
NA | TRBJ1-4 | TRBV19 | NA | TGTGCCAGTAGTAAAATCAGCGGGGGACGGGAAAAACTGTTTTTT | CASSKISGGREKLFF
NA | TRBJ2-1 | TRBV12-1 | NA | TGTGCCAGCAGCTTACCACGACTAGCGGGAGATTACAATGAGCAGTTCTTC | CASSLPRLAGDYNEQFF
NA | TRBJ1-2 | TRBV4-3 | TRBD1 | TGCGCCAGCAGCCCGCGGACAGGCCTGGCAGGAGGCTACACCTTC | CASSPRTGLAGGYTF
NA | TRBJ2-3 | TRBV6-1 | TRBD2 | TGTGCCAGCAGTGGCCTAGCGGGGGCCAACACAGATACGCAGTATTTT | CASSGLAGANTDTQYF
NA | TRBJ2-2 | TRBV6-5 | NA | TGTGCCAGCAGTCCACAGGGTCGGGCCGGGGAGCTGTTTTTT | CASSPQGRAGELFF
NA | TRBJ2-7 | TRBV5-4 | NA | TGTGCCAGCAGCCCCCGGGGTGGAGCTAACTCCTACGAGCAGTACTTC | CASSPRGGANSYEQYF
NA | TRBJ2-3 | TRBV18 | NA | TGTGCCAGCTCACAGGACAGTTCCCACGGAGATACGCAGTATTTT | CASSQDSSHGDTQYF
NA | TRBJ2-3 | TRBV5-4 | NA | TGTGCCAGCAGACTAAACACAGATACGCAGTATTTT | CASRLNTDTQYF
NA | TRBJ2-3 | TRBV7-9 | NA | TGTGCCAGCAGCTTAGTGGTCCTACCCACAGATACGCAGTATTTT | CASSLVVLPTDTQYF
NA | TRBJ1-1 | TRBV7-9 | NA | TGTGCCAGCAGCTTAGGAGGCAGCCTCATGAACACTGAAGCTTTCTTT | CASSLGGSLMNTEAFF
NA | TRBJ2-3 | TRBV15 | NA | TGTGCCACCAGCAGAGATCGGAGGGAGCGATCGCAGTATTTT | CATSRDRRERSQYF
once | TRBJ2-6 | TRBV28 | NA | TGTGGGACAGTTCAAAACTCTGGGGCCAACGTCCTGACTTTC | CGTVQNSGANVLTF
once | TRBJ2-1 | TRBV11-3 | NA | TGTGCCAGCAGTTCAAGTACACGATACCGAGAGCAGTTCTTC | CASSSSTRYREQFF
NA | TRBJ1-1 | TRBV7-9 | TRBD1 | TGTGCCAGCAGCACCGGGACAGGAGAGAACACTGAAGCTTTCTTT | CASSTGTGENTEAFF
NA | TRBJ2-7 | TRBV4-1 | NA | TGCGCCAGCAGCCAAGACAGAGGAGCCTACGAGCAGTACTTC | CASSQDRGAYEQYF
NA | TRBJ1-4 | TRBV7-8 | TRBD1 | TGTGCCAGCAGGAGAGACAGGGTGACTGAAAAACTGTTTTTT | CASRRDRVTEKLFF